Listed below are T cell receptor beta chains from one sample, sequenced in a study of regulatory T cells in long-lasting Graves disease. TCRdb analysed the multiplex PCR reads with MiXCR anew, one entry per CDR3 protein. Among roughly 490,000 distinct CDR3 sequences listed, around a fifth were seen once. The sequencing used peripheral blood mononuclear cells (PBMCs), collected when the disease was refractory, from a patient treated with antithyroid drugs. The receptors come from a female donor with Graves disease. CDR3s include the opening cysteine and the closing phenylalanine or tryptophan. Fields, in order: D gene, J gene, clone size, V gene, CDR3 protein, CDR3 DNA. D genes are given only for firm matches. Clone size, where shown, is once, few, many, or a class for clones that have expanded.

D: TRBD1; J: TRBJ2-7; size: many; V: TRBV12-5; CDR3: CASWGQYTYEQYF; DNA: TGTGCTAGTTGGGGACAGTATACCTACGAGCAGTACTTC
D: TRBD2; J: TRBJ2-5; size: few; V: TRBV6-5; CDR3: CASSYAGLAGRRETQYF; DNA: TGTGCCAGCAGTTACGCCGGACTAGCGGGTAGACGGGAGACCCAGTACTTC
D: .; J: TRBJ1-2; size: many; V: TRBV28; CDR3: CASSVSLIYGYTF; DNA: TGTGCCAGCAGTGTGTCTCTCATCTATGGCTACACCTTC
D: .; J: TRBJ1-4; size: few; V: TRBV19; CDR3: CASSIDGEKLFF; DNA: TGTGCCAGTAGTATAGACGGTGAAAAACTGTTTTTT
D: .; J: TRBJ1-6; size: few; V: TRBV9; CDR3: CASSVLPTGLGASPLHF; DNA: TGTGCCAGCAGCGTTCTACCGACTGGTTTGGGAGCTTCACCCCTCCACTTT
D: .; J: TRBJ1-2; size: many; V: TRBV6-1; CDR3: CASSERDIYGYTF; DNA: TGTGCCAGCAGTGAAAGAGACATCTATGGCTACACCTTC
D: TRBD1; J: TRBJ2-7; size: few; V: TRBV7-9; CDR3: CASSKRQGRGEQYF; DNA: TGTGCCAGCAGCAAGCGACAGGGGCGCGGGGAGCAGTACTTC
D: TRBD2; J: TRBJ2-4; size: few; V: TRBV5-1; CDR3: CASSLDGTSGGKNIQYF; DNA: TGCGCCAGCAGCTTGGATGGGACTAGCGGGGGAAAAAACATTCAGTACTTC
D: .; J: TRBJ1-1; size: few; V: TRBV30; CDR3: CAWRGFGPTEAFF; DNA: TGTGCCTGGAGGGGTTTTGGGCCCACTGAAGCTTTCTTT
D: TRBD1; J: TRBJ2-7; size: few; V: TRBV5-1; CDR3: CASSTEYRGRPYEQYF; DNA: TGCGCCAGCAGCACGGAGTACAGGGGGCGGCCCTACGAGCAGTACTTC
D: TRBD1; J: TRBJ1-5; size: .; V: TRBV12-3/TRBV12-4; CDR3: CASSNSGGGQPQHF; DNA: TGTGCCAGCAGTAACTCAGGGGGTGGTCAGCCCCAGCATTTT
D: TRBD1; J: TRBJ1-2; size: few; V: TRBV4-1; CDR3: CASSQPGQGVGYTF; DNA: TGTGCCAGCAGCCAACCGGGACAGGGAGTTGGCTACACCTTC
D: .; J: TRBJ1-5; size: .; V: TRBV28; CDR3: CASSFGFAGSNQPQHF; DNA: TGTGCCAGCAGTTTTGGGTTCGCAGGCAGCAATCAGCCCCAGCATTTT
D: .; J: TRBJ1-6; size: many; V: TRBV10-3; CDR3: CAISVGGKSPLHF; DNA: TGTGCCATCAGTGTGGGGGGAAAATCACCCCTCCACTTT
D: TRBD2; J: TRBJ2-2; size: .; V: TRBV11-3; CDR3: CASCIGGREFSGELFF; DNA: TGTGCCAGCTGTATCGGCGGGAGGGAATTCTCCGGGGAGCTGTTTTTT
D: .; J: TRBJ1-1; size: many; V: TRBV20-1; CDR3: CSARAGEWGTEAFF; DNA: TGCAGTGCTAGGGCCGGGGAGTGGGGTACTGAAGCTTTCTTT
D: TRBD1; J: TRBJ1-6; size: few; V: TRBV6-2/TRBV6-3; CDR3: CASSYSGGANSPLHF; DNA: TGTGCCAGCAGTTACTCAGGGGGCGCCAATTCACCCCTCCACTTT
D: .; J: TRBJ1-2; size: many; V: TRBV19; CDR3: CASSIEGDYGYTF; DNA: TGTGCCAGTAGTATAGAGGGAGACTATGGCTACACCTTC
D: .; J: TRBJ2-5; size: few; V: TRBV6-1; CDR3: CASSKTLGAQYF; DNA: TGTGCCAGCAGTAAAACCCTTGGGGCCCAGTACTTC
D: .; J: TRBJ2-3; size: .; V: TRBV7-9; CDR3: CASSLVAASDTQYF; DNA: TGTGCCAGCAGCTTAGTAGCAGCATCAGATACGCAGTATTTT
D: .; J: TRBJ1-1; size: many; V: TRBV6-1; CDR3: CATREGFEAEAFF; DNA: TGTGCCACTCGAGAGGGGTTCGAGGCTGAAGCTTTCTTT
D: .; J: TRBJ2-4; size: many; V: TRBV6-1; CDR3: CASSRLVDIQYF; DNA: TGTGCCAGCAGTCGCCTCGTGGACATTCAGTACTTC
D: .; J: TRBJ1-1; size: .; V: TRBV20-1; CDR3: CSARELGPEAFF; DNA: TGCAGTGCTAGAGAACTGGGCCCTGAAGCTTTCTTT
D: .; J: TRBJ2-4; size: .; V: TRBV5-1; CDR3: CASSRGGGLDLAKNIQYF; DNA: TGCGCCAGCAGCCGGGGTGGCGGGCTCGACCTAGCCAAAAACATTCAGTACTTC